This TCR beta chain emerged from a study of long-term antiretroviral therapy in people with HIV. The CDR3 is 17 residues long. The V segment lost 1 base and the J segment 5 bases; nucleotides outside the gene matches: 8. The germline V gene has CDR1 PRHDT and CDR2 FYEKMQ (reference sequence). In the case of this clone: Antigen specificity is unknown.

The assay, immunoSEQ v3.0, was run at survey level. This table comes from immunoSEQ multiplex PCR, and its TCRdb copy is limited to in-frame clones, with some not included. The sample shows more than 25,000 clones, roughly 87% of them seen only once. Study-level findings and limits: On ART adherence, viral resistance or therapy changes, no data were available. HIV repertoire CDR3 lengths ranged less widely than those of controls. All time points showed a repertoire dominated by clones expanded before ART.

V is TRBV13 and J is TRBJ2-1; 10 positions match TRBD1. Source: unsorted PBMCs, taken 2 years after starting antiretroviral therapy. The TCR sequence derives from a middle-aged man with HIV. The chain's CDR3 is CASSLARGQGGNNEQFF. CDR3 bases: TGTGCCAGCAGCTTAGCCCGTGGACAGGGGGGGAACAATGAGCAGTTCTTC.